This T cell receptor beta chain stems from a study of T-cell reconstitution after alpha-beta-depleted transplantation in children. Study-wide results and caveats: Some patients' high day-60 TCRbeta diversity was attributed to recipient cells surviving conditioning. T-cell counts and diversity were attributed mostly to newly produced T cells one year after transplant. Expanded graft clones, several hundred of them, were reportedly the source of alpha-beta T cells about two months after transplant.

Worth noting for this clonotype: Antigen specificity is unknown.

Unique molecular identifiers were incorporated during preparation of the TCRbeta library. MiXCR, run by TCRdb on the PCR reads, gives a single entry per CDR3 protein. This table holds fewer than 550,000 distinct CDR3 sequences, more than 9.5% found once. Germline CDR1 LNHNV, CDR2 YYDKDF (reference sequence). This CDR3 is 13 amino acids long. V shed 4 bases and J shed 10 bases, with 11 bases lying between them. V gene TRBV15 combines with J gene TRBJ1-6; perhaps TRBD1 as D (6 bases). This receptor was identified in a female patient aged 2-10 years who had a stem cell transplant for aplastic anemia, so the T cells may come from the graft donor. The input for sequencing was PBMCs, mostly from graft donor cells, taken 180 days after TCRalphabeta/CD19-depleted stem cell transplant. The CDR3 DNA sequence: TGTGCCACCAGCATCCTAGGGGGATCACCCCTCCACTTT. Protein sequence: CATSILGGSPLHF.